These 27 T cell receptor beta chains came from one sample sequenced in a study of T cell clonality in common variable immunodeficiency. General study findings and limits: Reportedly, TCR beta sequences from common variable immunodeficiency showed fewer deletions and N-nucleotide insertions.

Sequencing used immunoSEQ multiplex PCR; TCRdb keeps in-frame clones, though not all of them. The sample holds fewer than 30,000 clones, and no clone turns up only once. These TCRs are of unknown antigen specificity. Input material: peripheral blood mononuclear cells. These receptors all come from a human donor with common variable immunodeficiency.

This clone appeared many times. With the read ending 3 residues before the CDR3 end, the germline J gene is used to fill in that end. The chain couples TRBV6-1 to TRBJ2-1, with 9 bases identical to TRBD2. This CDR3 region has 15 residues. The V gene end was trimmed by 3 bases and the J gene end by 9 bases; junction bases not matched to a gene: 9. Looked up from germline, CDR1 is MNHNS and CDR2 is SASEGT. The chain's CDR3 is CASSERLAGLGEQFF. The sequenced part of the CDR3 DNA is TGTGCCAGCAGTGAGAGGCTAGCGGGATTGGGTGAG.

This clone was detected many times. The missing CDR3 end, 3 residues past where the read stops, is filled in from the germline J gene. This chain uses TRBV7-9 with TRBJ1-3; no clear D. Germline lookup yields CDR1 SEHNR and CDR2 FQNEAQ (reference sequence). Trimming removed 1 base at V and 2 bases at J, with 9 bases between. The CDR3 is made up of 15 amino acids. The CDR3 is CASSLGEGAGNTIYF. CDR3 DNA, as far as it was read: TGTGCCAGCAGCTTAGGAGAGGGTGCTGGAAACACC.

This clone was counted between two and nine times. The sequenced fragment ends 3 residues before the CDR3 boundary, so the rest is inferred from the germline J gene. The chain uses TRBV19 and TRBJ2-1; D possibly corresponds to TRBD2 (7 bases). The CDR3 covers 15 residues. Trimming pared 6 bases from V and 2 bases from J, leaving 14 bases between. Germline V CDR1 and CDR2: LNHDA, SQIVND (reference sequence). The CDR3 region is CASRARGPTYNEQFF. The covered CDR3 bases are TGTGCCAGTAGAGCGCGGGGGCCTACCTACAATGAG.

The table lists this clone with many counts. Incomplete CDR3 DNA: TGTGCCAGCAGTGAGGGACTAGCGGCACAAGAGACC. It specifies CASSEGLAAQET. Given in full, the CDR3 is CASSEGLAAQETQYF. The chain is built from TRBV6-1 and TRBJ2-5; the match to TRBD2 covers 11 bases. The sequenced fragment ends 3 residues before the CDR3 boundary, so the rest is inferred from the germline J gene. J was trimmed by 2 bases and V by 3 bases; bases with no gene match: 2. The germline CDR1 and CDR2 sequences are MNHNS and SASEGT. This CDR3 has 15 amino acids.

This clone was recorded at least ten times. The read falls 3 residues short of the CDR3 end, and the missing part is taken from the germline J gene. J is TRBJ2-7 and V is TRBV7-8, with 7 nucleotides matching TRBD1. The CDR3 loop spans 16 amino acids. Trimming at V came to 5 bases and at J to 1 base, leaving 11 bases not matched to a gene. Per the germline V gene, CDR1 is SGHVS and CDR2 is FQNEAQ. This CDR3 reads CASSPYRGPLSYEQYF. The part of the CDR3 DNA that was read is TGTGCCAGCAGCCCGTACAGGGGCCCCTTATCCTACGAG.

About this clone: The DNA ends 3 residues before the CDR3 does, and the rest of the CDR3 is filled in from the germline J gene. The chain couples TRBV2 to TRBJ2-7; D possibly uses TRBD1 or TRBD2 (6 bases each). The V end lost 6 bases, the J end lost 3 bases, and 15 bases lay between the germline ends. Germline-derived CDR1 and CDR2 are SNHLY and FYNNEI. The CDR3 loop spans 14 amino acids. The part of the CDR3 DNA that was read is TGTGCCAGCAGAGAGAGCGGAGGGGGCTACGAG. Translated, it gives CASRESGGGYE. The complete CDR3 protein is CASRESGGGYEQYF.

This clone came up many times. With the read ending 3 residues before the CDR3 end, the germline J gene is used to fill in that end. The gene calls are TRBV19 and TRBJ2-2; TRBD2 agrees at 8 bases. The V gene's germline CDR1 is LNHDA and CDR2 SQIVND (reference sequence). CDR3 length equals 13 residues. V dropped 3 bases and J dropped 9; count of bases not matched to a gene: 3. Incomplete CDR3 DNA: TGTGCCAGTAGTATGGGACTAGATAGGGAG. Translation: CASSMGLDRE. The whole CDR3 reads CASSMGLDRELFF.

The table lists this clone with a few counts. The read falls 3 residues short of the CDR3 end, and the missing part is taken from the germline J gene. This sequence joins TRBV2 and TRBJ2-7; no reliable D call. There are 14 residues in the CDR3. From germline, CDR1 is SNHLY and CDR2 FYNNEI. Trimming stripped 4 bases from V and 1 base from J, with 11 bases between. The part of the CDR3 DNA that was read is TGTGCCAGCAGTGGTTCCCAACTGTCCTACGAG. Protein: CASSGSQLSYE. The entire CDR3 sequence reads CASSGSQLSYEQYF.

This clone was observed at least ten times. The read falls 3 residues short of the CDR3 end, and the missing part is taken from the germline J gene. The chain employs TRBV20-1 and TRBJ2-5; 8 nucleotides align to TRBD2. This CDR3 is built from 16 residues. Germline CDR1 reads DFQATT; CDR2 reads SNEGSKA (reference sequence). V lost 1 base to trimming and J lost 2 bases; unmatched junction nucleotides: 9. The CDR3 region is CSARGLWREVQETQYF. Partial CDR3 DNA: TGCAGTGCTAGAGGTCTCTGGCGGGAGGTGCAAGAGACC.

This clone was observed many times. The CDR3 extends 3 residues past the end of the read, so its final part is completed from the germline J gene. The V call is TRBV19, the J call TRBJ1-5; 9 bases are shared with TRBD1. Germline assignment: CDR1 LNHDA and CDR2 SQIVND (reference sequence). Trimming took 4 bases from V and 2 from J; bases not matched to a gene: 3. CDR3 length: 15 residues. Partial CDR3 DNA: TGTGCCAGTAGTAGGACAGGGGATCGCAATCAGCCC. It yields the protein CASSRTGDRNQP. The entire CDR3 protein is CASSRTGDRNQPQHF.

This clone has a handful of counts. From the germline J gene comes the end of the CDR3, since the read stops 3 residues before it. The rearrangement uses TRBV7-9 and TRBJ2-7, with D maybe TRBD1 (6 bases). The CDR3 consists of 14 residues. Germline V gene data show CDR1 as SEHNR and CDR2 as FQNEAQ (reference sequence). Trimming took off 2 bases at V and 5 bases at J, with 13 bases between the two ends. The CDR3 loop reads CASSLSQGNDEQYF. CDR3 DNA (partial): TGTGCCAGCAGCTTATCTCAGGGGAACGACGAG.

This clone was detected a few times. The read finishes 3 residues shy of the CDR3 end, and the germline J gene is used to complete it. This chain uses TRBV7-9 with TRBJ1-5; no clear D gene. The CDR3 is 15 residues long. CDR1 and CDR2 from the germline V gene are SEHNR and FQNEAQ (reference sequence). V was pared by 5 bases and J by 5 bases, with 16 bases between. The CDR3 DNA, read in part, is TGTGCCAGCAGCCAAGATGGGCCCCTGGATCAGCCC. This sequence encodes CASSQDGPLDQP. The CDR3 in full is CASSQDGPLDQPQHF.

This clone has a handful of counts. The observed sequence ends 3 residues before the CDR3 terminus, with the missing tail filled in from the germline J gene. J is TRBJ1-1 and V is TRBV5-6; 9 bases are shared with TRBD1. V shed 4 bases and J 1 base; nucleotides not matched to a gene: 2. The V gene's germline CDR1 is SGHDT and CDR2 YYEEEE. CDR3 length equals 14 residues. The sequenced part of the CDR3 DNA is TGTGCCAGCAGCCGGGGACAGGGGAACACTGAA. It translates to CASSRGQGNTE. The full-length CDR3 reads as CASSRGQGNTEAFF.

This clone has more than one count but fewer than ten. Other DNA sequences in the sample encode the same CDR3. CDR3 DNA (partial): TGTGCCAGCAGCGAGGGTCCTAGCGGGTCCGAG. Translation: CASSEGPSGSE. The complete CDR3 reads CASSEGPSGSEQYF. The V call is TRBV7-2, the J call TRBJ2-7; 8 bases fit TRBD2. The CDR3 goes on 3 residues after the read ends, and that part is filled in from the germline J gene. The germline gives CDR1 SGHTA, CDR2 FQGNSA. Trimming took 5 bases from V and 6 from J; bases not matched to a gene: 9. CDR3 size: 14 residues.

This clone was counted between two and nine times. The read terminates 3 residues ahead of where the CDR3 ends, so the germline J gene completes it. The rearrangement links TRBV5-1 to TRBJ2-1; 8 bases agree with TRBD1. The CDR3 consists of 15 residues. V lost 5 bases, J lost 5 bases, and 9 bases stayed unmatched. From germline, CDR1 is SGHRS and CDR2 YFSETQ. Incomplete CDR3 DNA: TGCGCCAGCAGAGCAGGGGGCGGGATTGACAATGAG. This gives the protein CASRAGGGIDNE. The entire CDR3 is CASRAGGGIDNEQFF.

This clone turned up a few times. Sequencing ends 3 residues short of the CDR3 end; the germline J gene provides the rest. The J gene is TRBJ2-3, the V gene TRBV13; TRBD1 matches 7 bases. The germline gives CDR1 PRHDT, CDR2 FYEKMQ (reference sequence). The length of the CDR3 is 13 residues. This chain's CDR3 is CASSLGLRGSQYF. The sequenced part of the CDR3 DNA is TGTGCCAGCAGCTTAGGCCTCAGGGGGTCG.

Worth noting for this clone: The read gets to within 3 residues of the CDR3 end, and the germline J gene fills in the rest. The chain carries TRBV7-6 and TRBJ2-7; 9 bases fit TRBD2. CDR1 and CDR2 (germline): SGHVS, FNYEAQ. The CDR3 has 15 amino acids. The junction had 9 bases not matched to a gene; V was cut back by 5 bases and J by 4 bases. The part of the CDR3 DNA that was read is TGTGCCAGCAGCCCGATAGCGGGAGCTCTTTACGAG. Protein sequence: CASSPIAGALYE. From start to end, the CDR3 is CASSPIAGALYEQYF.

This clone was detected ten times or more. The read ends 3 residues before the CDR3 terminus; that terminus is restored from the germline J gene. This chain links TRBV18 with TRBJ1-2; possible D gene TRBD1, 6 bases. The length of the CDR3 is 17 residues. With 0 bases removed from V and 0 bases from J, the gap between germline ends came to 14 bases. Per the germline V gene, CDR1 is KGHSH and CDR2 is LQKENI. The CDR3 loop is CASSPPGGAEANYGYTF. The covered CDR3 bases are TGTGCCAGCTCACCACCTGGGGGCGCGGAAGCTAACTATGGC.

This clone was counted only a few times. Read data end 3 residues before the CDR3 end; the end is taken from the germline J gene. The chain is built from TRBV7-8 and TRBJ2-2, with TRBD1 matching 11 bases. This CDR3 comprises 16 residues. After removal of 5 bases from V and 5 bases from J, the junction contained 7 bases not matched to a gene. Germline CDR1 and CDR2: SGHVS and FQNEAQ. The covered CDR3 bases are TGTGCCAGCAGCGCCGGGACAGGGGGTTGGACCGGGGAG. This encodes CASSAGTGGWTGE. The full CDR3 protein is CASSAGTGGWTGELFF.

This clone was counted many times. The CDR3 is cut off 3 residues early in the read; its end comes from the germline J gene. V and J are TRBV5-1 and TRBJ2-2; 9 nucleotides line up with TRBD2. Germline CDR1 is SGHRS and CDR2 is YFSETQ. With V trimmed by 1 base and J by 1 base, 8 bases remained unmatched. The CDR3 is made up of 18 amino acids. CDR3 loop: CASSLMPSGMGNTGELFF. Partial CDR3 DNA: TGCGCCAGCAGCTTGATGCCTAGCGGGATGGGGAACACCGGGGAG.

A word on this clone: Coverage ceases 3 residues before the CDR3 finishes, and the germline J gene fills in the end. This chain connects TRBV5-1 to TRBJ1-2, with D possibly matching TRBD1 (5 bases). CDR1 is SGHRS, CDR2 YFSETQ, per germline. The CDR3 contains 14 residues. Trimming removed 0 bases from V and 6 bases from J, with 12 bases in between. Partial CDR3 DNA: TGCGCCAGCAGCTTGGAGGGCAGGGCCCATGGC. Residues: CASSLEGRAHG. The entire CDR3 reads CASSLEGRAHGYTF.

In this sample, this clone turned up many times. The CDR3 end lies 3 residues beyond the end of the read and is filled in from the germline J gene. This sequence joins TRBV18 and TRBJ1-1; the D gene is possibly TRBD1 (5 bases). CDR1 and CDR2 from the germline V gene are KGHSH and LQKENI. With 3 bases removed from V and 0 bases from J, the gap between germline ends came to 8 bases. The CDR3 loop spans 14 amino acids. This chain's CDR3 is CASSPRQLNTEAFF. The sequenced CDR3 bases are TGTGCCAGCTCACCCCGACAGCTGAACACTGAA.

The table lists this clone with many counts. The part of the CDR3 DNA that was read is TGTGCCAGCAGCCCCGGACACGGAGGGAACACC. This translates into CASSPGHGGNT. The whole CDR3 protein reads CASSPGHGGNTIYF. This chain joins TRBV7-6 and TRBJ1-3; the D gene is possibly TRBD1 (5 bases). The read ends 3 residues shy of where the CDR3 ends; the end is completed using the germline J gene. From germline, CDR1 is SGHVS and CDR2 FNYEAQ. This CDR3 comprises 14 residues. V dropped 5 bases and J dropped 7 bases, with 15 bases sitting between them. Full variable domain (outside the CDR3, taken from reference TRBV7-6 and TRBJ1-3): GAGVSQSPRYKVTKRGQDVALRCDPISGHVSLYWYRQALGQGPEFLTYFNYEAQQDKSGLPNDRFSAERPEGSISTLTIQRTEQRDSAMYRCASSPGHGGNTIYFGEGSWLTVV.

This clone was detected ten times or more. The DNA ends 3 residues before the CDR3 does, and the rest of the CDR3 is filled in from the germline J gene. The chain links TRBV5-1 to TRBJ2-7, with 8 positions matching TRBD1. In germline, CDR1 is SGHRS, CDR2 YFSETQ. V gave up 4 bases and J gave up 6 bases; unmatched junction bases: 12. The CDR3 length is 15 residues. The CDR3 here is CASSATGTGLGEQYF. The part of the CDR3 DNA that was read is TGCGCCAGCAGCGCGACCGGGACAGGATTAGGCGAG.

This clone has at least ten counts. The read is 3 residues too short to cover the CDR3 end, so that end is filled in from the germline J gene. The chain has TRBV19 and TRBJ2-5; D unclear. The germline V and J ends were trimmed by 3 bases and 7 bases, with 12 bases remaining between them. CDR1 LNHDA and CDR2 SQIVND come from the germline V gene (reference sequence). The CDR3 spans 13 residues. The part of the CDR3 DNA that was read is TGTGCCAGTAGTATCATGGCGCGGAGGACC. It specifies CASSIMARRT. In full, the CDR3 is CASSIMARRTQYF. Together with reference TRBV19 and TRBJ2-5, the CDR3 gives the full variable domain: DGGITQSPKYLFRKEGQNVTLSCEQNLNHDAMYWYRQDPGQGLRLIYYSQIVNDFQKGDIAEGYSVSREKKESFPLTVTSAQKNPTAFYLCASSIMARRTQYFGPGTRLLVL.

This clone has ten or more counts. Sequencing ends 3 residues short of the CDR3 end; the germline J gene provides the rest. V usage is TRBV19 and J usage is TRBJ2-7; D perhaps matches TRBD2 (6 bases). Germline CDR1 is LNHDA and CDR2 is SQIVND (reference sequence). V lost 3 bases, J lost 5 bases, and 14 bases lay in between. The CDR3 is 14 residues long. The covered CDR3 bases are TGTGCCAGTAGTATTACGCGGGATCTCGACGAG. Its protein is CASSITRDLDE. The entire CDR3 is CASSITRDLDEQYF.

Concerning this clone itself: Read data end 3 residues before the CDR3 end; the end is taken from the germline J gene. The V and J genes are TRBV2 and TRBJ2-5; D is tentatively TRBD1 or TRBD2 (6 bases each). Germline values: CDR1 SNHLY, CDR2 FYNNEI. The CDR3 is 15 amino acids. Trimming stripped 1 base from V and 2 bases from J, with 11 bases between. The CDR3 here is CASSEGTGRQETQYF. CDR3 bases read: TGTGCCAGCAGTGAAGGCACAGGGAGGCAAGAGACC. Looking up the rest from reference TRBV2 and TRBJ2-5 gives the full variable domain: EPEVTQTPSHQVTQMGQEVILRCVPISNHLYFYWYRQILGQKVEFLVSFYNNEISEKSEIFDDQFSVERPDGSNFTLKIRSTKLEDSAMYFCASSEGTGRQETQYFGPGTRLLVL.